This TCR beta chain emerged from a study of T cell responses to AZD1222 COVID-19 vaccine (dated by TCRdb to the early 2020s). Broadly, across the study: AZD1222 recipients with second doses at about 4 weeks or about 12 weeks were pooled, because spike-specific TCR depth and breadth did not differ between schedules. TCR sequencing was performed for fewer than 250 trial participants, of whom around 210 were given two doses of AZD1222 and about 25 were given two doses of MenACWY control vaccine. Enrollment into the trials was organized by age into subgroups of 18-55, 56-69 and 70-plus years, and those subgroups contained approximately 150, 30 and 60 TCR-sequenced participants, respectively. The investigation overall reported the following: No day 14 peak-response samples were available, so repertoires were characterized only after the peak T cell response. CD4 TCRs associated with the vaccine covered the entire spike protein, and the dominant responses were in regions 160-218 and 743-854. The 56-69-year group was small, and its depth increase did not reach significance, likely because of low power. Participants were mostly white British, with more females than males. The authors suggested clonal diversity may have been underestimated. After two AZD1222 doses, both the breadth and the depth of spike-specific TCRs were significantly higher than at day 0 and than in MenACWY recipients. Conclusions about previously exposed vaccinees were limited because only a handful of AZD1222 recipients were SARS-CoV-2 seropositive at baseline. Epitopes outside the regions mutated in the B.1.351 and B.1.1.7 variants were reportedly recognized by nearly half of the unique spike-specific TCRs.

Reading the germline V gene gives CDR1 SQVTM and CDR2 ANQGSEA. CDR3 length: 14 amino acids, cysteine to phenylalanine. Of the read, only the CDR3 DNA is kept; its 42 bases are in frame from base 1. Trimming costs V 2 bases and J 0 bases, and their ends lie 10 bases apart. Remarks on this clone: Its cognate antigen has yet to be identified. No base quality values were provided; no much bigger clone lies one nucleotide off.

The CDR3 regions of human TCRbeta chains were analyzed by immunosequencing. From the authors' description of their analysis: TCRs in the repertoires were compared against a reference library of SARS-CoV-2-specific TCRs that had been generated with the MIRA antigen-specificity platform. Breadth meant the fraction of unique TCRs that were SARS-CoV-2-associated, whereas depth meant the fraction of total T cells that were SARS-CoV-2-associated. Using the MIRA data, each spike-specific TCR was assigned both to the spike region to which the TCR was reactive and to a CD4 or CD8 class. Log10-transformed breadth and depth values were compared by one-way ANOVA with Sidak's multiple comparisons tests. Drawn from immuneACCESS, this table holds only the in-frame rearrangements with V and J called that TCRdb kept. Clones are partly lost; checked studies trace under half to an unresolved V gene and leave the rest unexplained. That table gives V, J and clone size, and the DNA gave D and trimming. The sample table contains 100,000 to 150,000 clones; only one count was recorded for roughly nine tenths of them. The leading ten clones occupy roughly 1.6% of the sample.

The time point label, read with the paper, signifies: baseline before first vaccination. The vaccinee samples were drawn from two UK trials, COV001 and COV002, one of which was a single-blind randomized controlled phase 2/3 trial testing AZD1222 (ChAdOx1 nCoV-19) in healthy adults. For TCRbeta chain sequencing, PBMC samples were collected from trial participants at day 0 and at day 28 after the second dose. Here the chain combines TRBV29-1 and TRBJ1-1; confidence is insufficient to name the D gene. The receptor comes from an adult in good health. The sample consisted of peripheral blood, taken on day 0 of AZD1222 vaccination. The DNA sequence follows: TGCAGCGTTGAAAATCCGGGCATGAACACTGAAGCTTTCTTT. Translated, this is CSVENPGMNTEAFF.